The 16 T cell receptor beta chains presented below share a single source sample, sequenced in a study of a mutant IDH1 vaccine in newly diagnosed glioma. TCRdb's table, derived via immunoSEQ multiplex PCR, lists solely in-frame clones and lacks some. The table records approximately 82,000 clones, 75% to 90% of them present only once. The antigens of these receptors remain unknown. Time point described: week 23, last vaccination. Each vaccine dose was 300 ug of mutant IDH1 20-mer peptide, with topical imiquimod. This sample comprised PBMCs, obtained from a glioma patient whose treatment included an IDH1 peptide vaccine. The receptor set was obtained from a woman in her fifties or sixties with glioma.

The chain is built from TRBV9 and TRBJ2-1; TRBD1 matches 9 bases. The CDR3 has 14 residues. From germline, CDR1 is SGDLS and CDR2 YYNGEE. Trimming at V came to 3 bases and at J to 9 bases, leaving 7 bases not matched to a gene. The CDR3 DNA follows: TGTGCCAGCAGCGCCAGGGACAGGGCCAGTGAGCAGTTCTTC. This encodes CASSARDRASEQFF. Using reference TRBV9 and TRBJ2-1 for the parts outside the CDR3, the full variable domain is DSGVTQTPKHLITATGQRVTLRCSPRSGDLSVYWYQQSLDQGLQFLIQYYNGEERAKGNILERFSAQQFPDLHSELNLSSLELGDSALYFCASSARDRASEQFFGPGTRLTVL.

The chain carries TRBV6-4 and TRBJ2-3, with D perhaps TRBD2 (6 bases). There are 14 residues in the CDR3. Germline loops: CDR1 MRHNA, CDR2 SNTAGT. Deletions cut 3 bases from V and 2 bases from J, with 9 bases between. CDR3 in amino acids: CASSEASDTDTQYF. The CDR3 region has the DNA TGTGCCAGCAGTGAGGCTAGCGACACAGATACGCAGTATTTT.

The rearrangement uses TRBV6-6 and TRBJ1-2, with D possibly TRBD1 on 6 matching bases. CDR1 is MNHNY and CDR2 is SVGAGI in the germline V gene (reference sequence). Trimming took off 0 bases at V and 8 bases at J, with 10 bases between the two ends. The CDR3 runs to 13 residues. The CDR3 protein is CASSYSGAQGYTF. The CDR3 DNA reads TGTGCCAGCAGTTACTCGGGGGCGCAGGGCTACACCTTC.

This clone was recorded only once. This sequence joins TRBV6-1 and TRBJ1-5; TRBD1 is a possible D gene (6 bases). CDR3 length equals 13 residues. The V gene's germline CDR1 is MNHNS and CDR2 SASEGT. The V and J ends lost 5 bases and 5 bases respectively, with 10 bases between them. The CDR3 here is CASSNREDQPQHF. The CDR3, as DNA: TGTGCCAGCAGTAACAGGGAGGATCAGCCCCAGCATTTT.

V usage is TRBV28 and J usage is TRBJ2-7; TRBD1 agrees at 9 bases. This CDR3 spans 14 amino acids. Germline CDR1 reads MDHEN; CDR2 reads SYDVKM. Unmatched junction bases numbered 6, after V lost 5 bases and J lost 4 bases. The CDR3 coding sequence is TGTGCCAGCAGTCCGGACAGGGGTGGTTACGAGCAGTACTTC. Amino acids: CASSPDRGGYEQYF.

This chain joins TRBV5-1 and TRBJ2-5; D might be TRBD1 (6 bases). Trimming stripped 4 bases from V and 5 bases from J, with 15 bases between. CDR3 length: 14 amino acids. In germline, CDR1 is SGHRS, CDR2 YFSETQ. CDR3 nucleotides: TGCGCCAGCAGCCCGCAGGGGATTGGGGAGACCCAGTACTTC. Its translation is CASSPQGIGETQYF.

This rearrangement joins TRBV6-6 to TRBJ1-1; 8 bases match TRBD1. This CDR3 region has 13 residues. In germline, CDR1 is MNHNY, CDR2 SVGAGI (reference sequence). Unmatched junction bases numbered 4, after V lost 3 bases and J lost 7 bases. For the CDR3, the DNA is TGTGCCAGCAGTTATACAGGGGGGGGTGAAGCTTTCTTT. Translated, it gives CASSYTGGGEAFF.

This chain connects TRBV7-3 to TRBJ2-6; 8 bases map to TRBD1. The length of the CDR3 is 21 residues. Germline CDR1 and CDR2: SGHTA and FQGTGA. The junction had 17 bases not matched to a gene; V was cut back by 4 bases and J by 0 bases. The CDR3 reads CASSSLPRIRTGISGANVLTF. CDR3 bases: TGTGCCAGCAGCTCTCTTCCCCGCATTCGGACAGGGATCTCTGGGGCCAACGTCCTGACTTTC.

The CDR3 protein is CASSDHRGVGEQFF. The CDR3 DNA sequence: TGTGCCAGCAGTGATCACAGGGGGGTCGGTGAGCAGTTCTTC. The V call is TRBV28, the J call TRBJ2-1; 8 nucleotides align to TRBD1. CDR3 length: 14 amino acids. Trimming at V came to 5 bases and at J to 9 bases, leaving 9 bases not matched to a gene. From germline, CDR1 is MDHEN and CDR2 SYDVKM. Together with reference TRBV28 and TRBJ2-1, the CDR3 gives the full variable domain: DVKVTQSSRYLVKRTGEKVFLECVQDMDHENMFWYRQDPGLGLRLIYFSYDVKMKEKGDIPEGYSVSREKKERFSLILESASTNQTSMYLCASSDHRGVGEQFFGPGTRLTVL.

The CDR3 spells CASSIGTYYEQYF. The CDR3 nucleotides read TGTGCCAGTAGTATAGGGACATACTACGAGCAGTACTTC. The chain couples TRBV19 to TRBJ2-5, with D perhaps TRBD1 (5 bases). The DNA end lines up better with TRBJ2-7; the J call may be wrong. Germline CDR1 reads LNHDA; CDR2 reads SQIVND (reference sequence). The CDR3 consists of 13 residues.

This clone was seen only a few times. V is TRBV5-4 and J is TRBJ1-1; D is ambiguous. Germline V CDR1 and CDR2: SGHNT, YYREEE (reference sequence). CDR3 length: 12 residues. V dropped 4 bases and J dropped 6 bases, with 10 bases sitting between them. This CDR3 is CASSTLGSEAFF. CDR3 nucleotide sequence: TGTGCCAGCAGCACCTTGGGCTCTGAAGCTTTCTTT.

The CDR3 bases are TGTGCCAGCAGTTCCGGACTAGCTGAGCTCATAAATGAGCAGTTCTTC. It encodes CASSSGLAELINEQFF. The rearrangement links TRBV27 to TRBJ2-1; 8 nucleotides agree with TRBD2. The germline gives CDR1 MNHEY, CDR2 SMNVEV (reference sequence). The CDR3 is made up of 16 amino acids. Trimming cost V 4 bases and J 7 bases; bases outside gene matches: 12.

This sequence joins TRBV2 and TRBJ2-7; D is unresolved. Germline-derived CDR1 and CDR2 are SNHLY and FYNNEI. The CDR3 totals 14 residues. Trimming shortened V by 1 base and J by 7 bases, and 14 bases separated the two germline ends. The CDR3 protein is CASSEGMDVGEQYF. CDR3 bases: TGTGCCAGCAGTGAAGGAATGGATGTGGGAGAGCAGTACTTC.

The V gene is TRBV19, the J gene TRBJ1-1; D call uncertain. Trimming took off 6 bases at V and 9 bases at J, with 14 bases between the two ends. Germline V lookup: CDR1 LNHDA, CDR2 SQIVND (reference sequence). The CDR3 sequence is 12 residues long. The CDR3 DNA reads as TGTGCCAGTAGAAGAGACGGATCGAAAGCTTTCTTT. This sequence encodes CASRRDGSKAFF.

DNA for the CDR3: TGTGCCAGCAGCGGGGACAGGGCCAACCCTAGCAATCAGCCCCAGCATTTT. It codes for CASSGDRANPSNQPQHF. The chain is built from TRBV7-9 and TRBJ1-5, with 9 bases that match TRBD1. Germline V lookup: CDR1 SEHNR, CDR2 FQNEAQ (reference sequence). The CDR3 spans 17 residues. J was trimmed by 0 bases and V by 5 bases; bases with no gene match: 8.

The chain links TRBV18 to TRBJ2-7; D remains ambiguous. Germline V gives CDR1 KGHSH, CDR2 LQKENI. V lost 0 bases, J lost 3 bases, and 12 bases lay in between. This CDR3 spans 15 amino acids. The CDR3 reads CASSPPLNRGYEQYF. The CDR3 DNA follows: TGTGCCAGCTCACCACCGCTCAACCGTGGCTACGAGCAGTACTTC.